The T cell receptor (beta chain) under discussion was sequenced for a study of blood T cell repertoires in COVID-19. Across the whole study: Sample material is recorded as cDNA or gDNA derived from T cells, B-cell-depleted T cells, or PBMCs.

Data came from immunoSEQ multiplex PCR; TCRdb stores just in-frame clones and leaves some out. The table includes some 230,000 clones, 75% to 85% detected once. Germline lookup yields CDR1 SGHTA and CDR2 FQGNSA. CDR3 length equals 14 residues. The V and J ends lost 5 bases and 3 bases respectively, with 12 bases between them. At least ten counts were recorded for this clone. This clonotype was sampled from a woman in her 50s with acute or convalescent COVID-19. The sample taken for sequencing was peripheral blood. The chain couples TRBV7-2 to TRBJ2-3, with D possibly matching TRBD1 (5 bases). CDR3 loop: CASSPTRGTDTQYF. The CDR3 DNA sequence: TGTGCCAGCAGCCCAACAAGGGGAACAGATACGCAGTATTTT.